This T cell receptor beta chain was captured in a study of shared clonotypes between healthy human individuals. Some clones are missing from TCRdb's copy, which holds only in-frame ones; the method was immunoSEQ multiplex PCR. The sample lists approximately 2.5 million clones; approximately 92% were seen once. Sequenced: naive CD4+ T cells sorted from blood. Subset noted: CD45RA+ positively selected. The origin of this receptor is a man aged 18 to 29 in good health.

The DNA for the CDR3 is TGTGCCTGGAGGGAGGCAGGCTCCTTGGGAGGCTACACCTTC. Translating it yields CAWREAGSLGGYTF. This chain uses TRBV30 with TRBJ1-2; D remains unclear. The CDR3 loop spans 14 amino acids. Germline V gene lookup returns CDR1 GTSNPN and CDR2 SVGIG (reference sequence). V lost 3 bases, J lost 8 bases, and 19 bases lay in between.